These 6 T cell receptor beta chains were all obtained from the same sample, sequenced in a study of monozygotic twins with inflammatory bowel disease. TCRdb re-called the 5' RACE reads and catalogs CDR3 proteins one per entry, DNA excluded. The sample table includes 350,000 to 550,000 distinct CDR3 sequences. Sequenced input: blood. Receptors originate from a human donor with ulcerative colitis or Crohn's disease, or a healthy co-twin of an affected twin (not recorded which).

This chain connects TRBV5-1 to TRBJ2-7; the TCRdb D gene call, TRBD2, has no DNA to confirm it. CDR3 length: 15 amino acids. CDR1 SGHRS and CDR2 YFSETQ come from the germline V gene. The CDR3 loop is CASSLTSGRAYEQYF.

The V gene is TRBV5-1, the J gene TRBJ1-4. Looked up from germline, CDR1 is SGHRS and CDR2 is YFSETQ. CDR3 length: 14 amino acids. The CDR3 reads CASRRQPSNEKLFF.

This chain connects TRBV7-9 to TRBJ1-1. The germline V gene has CDR1 SEHNR and CDR2 FQNEAQ (reference sequence). The CDR3 is made up of 14 amino acids. This CDR3 is CASRTDGMNTEAFF. The variable domain in full, with the rest retrieved from reference TRBV7-9 and TRBJ1-1, is DTGVSQNPRHKITKRGQNVTFRCDPISEHNRLYWYRQTLGQGPEFLTYFQNEAQLEKSRLLSDRFSAERPKGSFSTLEIQRTEQGDSAMYLCASRTDGMNTEAFFGQGTRLTVV.

The CDR3 spells CASSPDLLKKNGANVLTF. The rearrangement uses TRBV5-1 and TRBJ2-6. The germline V gene encodes CDR1 SGHRS and CDR2 YFSETQ. The CDR3 is 18 residues long.

The CDR3 is CSARDRVDTQYF. V and J are TRBV20-1 and TRBJ2-3; as DNA is missing, the TRBD1 call by TCRdb cannot be tested. The germline V gene encodes CDR1 DFQATT and CDR2 SNEGSKA (reference sequence). There are 12 residues in the CDR3.

The chain has TRBV11-2 and TRBJ2-1; without DNA, the TCRdb call of TRBD2 cannot be checked. Per the germline V gene, CDR1 is SGHAT and CDR2 is FQNNGV. This CDR3 contains 18 residues. CDR3 protein: CASSLGPAEGSGYNEQFF.